This T cell receptor beta chain was identified during a study of control samples from healthy donors and cancer patients. V was shortened by 2 bases and J by 3 bases, with 7 bases between the two germline ends. The length of the CDR3 is 14 residues. Germline CDR1 and CDR2: MNHNS and SASEGT. Produced via immunoSEQ multiplex PCR; TCRdb's table is partial and in-frame only. The sample holds roughly 100,000 clones, about 91% seen once. The genes are TRBV6-1 and TRBJ1-4; no firm D call. The sequenced sample was blood. This clonotype was sampled from a woman aged 18-29 years in good health. The CDR3 nucleotides read TGTGCCAGCAGTGAAAGGAGGTCTAATGAAAAACTGTTTTTT. Encoded protein: CASSERRSNEKLFF.